This T cell receptor beta chain was recorded in a study of OX40 agonist ivuxolimab in advanced cancers. About the study: Of the participants, approximately 38% had some prior anti-PD-1, anti-PD-L1 or anti-CTLA-4 therapy, which was allowed.

Assay: immunoSEQ multiplex PCR; the TCRdb copy retains only in-frame clones and omits some. The data contain about 59,000 clones, around 87% of them singletons. V shed 2 bases and J shed 10 bases, with 14 bases lying between them. This CDR3 has 13 residues. The germline V gene has CDR1 KGHSH and CDR2 LQKENI. General study findings and limits: The antigen specificity of the peripheral T cells (those that were expanded) was not determined.

A remark on this clone: Antigen specificity is unknown.

The sample in question was CD4+ or CD8+ T cells sorted from blood, obtained in a trial of the OX40 agonist ivuxolimab. The sequence was obtained from an adult with an advanced solid tumor such as melanoma, head and neck, liver or kidney cancer. The chain carries TRBV18 and TRBJ1-1, with D tentatively TRBD1 (6 bases). CDR3 sequence: CASSPGKGGVAFF. CDR3 in DNA: TGTGCCAGCTCACCAGGGAAAGGGGGAGTAGCTTTCTTT.